The 8 T cell receptor beta chains below come from one sample, sequenced in a study of cytomegalovirus exposure and HLA in healthy donors listed by TCRdb under 2017. Library construction relied on the immunoSEQ multiplex PCR assay. For the multiplex PCR, a mixture combining 60 forward primers for TCR Vbeta segments and 13 reverse primers for TCR Jbeta segments was used. TCRdb re-hosts the immuneACCESS table, in-frame sequences only. Its copies lack some clones; in the studies checked, an unresolved V gene accounts for under half of them, and the cause for the rest is not known. The table for this sample lists around 150,000 clones; approximately 79% of them were counted only once. 7.1% of the sample goes to the ten largest clones. Input material: PBMCs. The source of these receptors is a man in his forties or fifties in good health and CMV-seropositive.

The chain carries TRBV6-5 and TRBJ1-1; a possible D gene is TRBD1 (5 bases). The V and J ends lost 6 bases and 11 bases respectively, with 13 bases between them. The CDR3 runs to 11 residues. The germline V gene has CDR1 MNHEY and CDR2 SVGAGI. The chain's CDR3 is CASSRGEKAFF. DNA for the CDR3: TGTGCCAGCAGCCGGGGGGAAAAGGCTTTCTTT.

The rearrangement links TRBV5-6 to TRBJ2-5; 7 nucleotides match TRBD1. Germline CDR1 SGHDT, CDR2 YYEEEE. V lost 0 bases to trimming and J lost 4 bases; unmatched junction nucleotides: 3. This CDR3 contains 14 residues. The CDR3 nucleotides are TGTGCCAGCAGCTTGGGTAGGGGGCTAGAGACCCAGTACTTC. The encoded protein is CASSLGRGLETQYF.

The chain carries TRBV11-2 and TRBJ1-1; tentatively, D is TRBD1 (5 bases). This CDR3 has 14 amino acids. CDR1 SGHAT and CDR2 FQNNGV come from the germline V gene. V gave up 5 bases and J gave up 1 base, with 11 bases separating them. CDR3 region: CASSGAGSNTEAFF. DNA for the CDR3: TGTGCCAGCAGCGGGGCAGGCTCGAACACTGAAGCTTTCTTT.

For the CDR3, the DNA is TGTGCCAGTAGGCGGTGGACAGATTCCAACACTGAAGCTTTCTTT. Translated: CASRRWTDSNTEAFF. The chain combines TRBV19 with TRBJ1-1, with D possibly TRBD1 on 6 matching bases. The CDR3 runs to 15 residues. Per the germline V gene, CDR1 is LNHDA and CDR2 is SQIVND (reference sequence). Deletions cut 6 bases from V and 2 bases from J, with 16 bases between.

The chain is built from TRBV20-1 and TRBJ2-7; D is possibly TRBD1 (5 bases). CDR3 length equals 11 residues. Germline lookup yields CDR1 DFQATT and CDR2 SNEGSKA (reference sequence). V lost 6 bases to trimming and J lost 4 bases, with 10 bases between them. CDR3 in amino acids: CSAPDNYEQYF. CDR3 DNA sequence: TGCAGTGCCCCGGACAATTACGAGCAGTACTTC.

The J gene is TRBJ2-7, the V gene TRBV6-4; TRBD2 matches 8 bases. The trim removed 2 bases at V and 7 bases at J, leaving 10 bases unmatched. CDR3 length: 15 amino acids. Germline assignment: CDR1 MRHNA and CDR2 SNTAGT. Here the CDR3 reads CASSDVAGGLGEQYF. The CDR3 nucleotides are TGTGCCAGCAGTGACGTCGCGGGGGGCCTGGGGGAGCAGTACTTC.

V and J are TRBV5-1 and TRBJ1-6; TRBD1 aligns across 7 bases. Trimming removed 2 bases from V and 9 bases from J; junction bases left unmatched: 11. The CDR3 loop spans 16 amino acids. Germline V gene data show CDR1 as SGHRS and CDR2 as YFSETQ. The CDR3, as DNA: TGCGCCAGCAGCTTAGCCGGGACAGCGTTTGGTTCACCCCTCCACTTT. Translation gives CASSLAGTAFGSPLHF.

This chain links TRBV11-2 with TRBJ2-5; the D gene is possibly TRBD1 (6 bases). Deletions cut 5 bases from V and 1 base from J, with 23 bases between. The CDR3 is 18 residues long. CDR1 is SGHAT, CDR2 FQNNGV, per germline. CDR3 sequence reads: CASSATLGETGLQETQYF. As DNA, the CDR3 is TGTGCCAGCAGCGCAACCCTAGGTGAGACAGGCCTCCAAGAGACCCAGTACTTC.